The clone carrying this TCR beta chain appeared once. As originally analysed: Estimation of nucleated cell counts relied on the amplification of reference gene primers. The assay was immunoSEQ multiplex PCR, and TCRdb's table has in-frame clones only and misses some. The V and J calls and clone size come from that table; D and trimming were worked out from the DNA. The data hold about 260,000 clones, with over 75% observed a single time. The data were obtained in a study of blood T cell repertoires in COVID-19. Study-level information: From the United States, Italy and Spain came samples of acute and convalescent COVID-19. Sample material is recorded as cDNA or gDNA derived from T cells, B-cell-depleted T cells, or PBMCs.

The clonotype comes from a human donor in a cohort sampled during active COVID-19. The sample consisted of peripheral blood.

The CDR3 loop reads CASSLGLHRAYEQYF. CDR3 coding DNA: TGTGCCAGCAGTTTGGGGTTGCACAGGGCCTACGAGCAGTACTTC. J is TRBJ2-7 and V is TRBV28; D perhaps matches TRBD1 (6 bases). V shed 3 bases and J shed 2 bases, with 14 bases lying between them. CDR3 length: 15 amino acids. The germline V gene has CDR1 MDHEN and CDR2 SYDVKM.